The 26 T cell receptor beta chains in this list originate from one sample, sequenced in a study of vaccination effects on CD4 cells after COVID-19. Method: immunoSEQ multiplex PCR; TCRdb's copy keeps in-frame clones and lacks some. The sample lists approximately 33,000 clones, about 78% occurring once. Peptide-pool stimulation followed by sequencing identified expanded antigen-specific CD4+ clonotypes in the ViraFEST assay. Isolation of CD4+ T cells took place after more than 9 days of culture. PCR showed that the person got SARS-CoV-2 infection at some point between March and December 2020. What these receptors recognize is not known. Material: CD4+ T cells from PBMCs cultured with HCoV-NL63 spike peptides, obtained before COVID-19 vaccination. The receptors were sampled from a human donor who had a prior SARS-CoV-2 infection.

This clone turned up a few times. The CDR3 DNA follows: TGTGCCAGCAGCTTTAGCGGGGTAAGCTCCTACGAGCAGTACTTC. This codes for CASSFSGVSSYEQYF. V usage is TRBV7-2 and J usage is TRBJ2-7; 8 nucleotides agree with TRBD2. Germline trimming cut 3 bases from V and 0 bases from J; bases unmatched to any gene: 4. The germline CDR1 and CDR2 sequences are SGHTA and FQGNSA. The CDR3 contains 15 residues.

A single count supports this clone. The chain has TRBV12-5 and TRBJ1-2; no firm D call. The germline gives CDR1 LGHNT, CDR2 FRNRAP. This CDR3 comprises 13 residues. Trimming took off 7 bases at V and 4 bases at J, with 13 bases between the two ends. This CDR3 reads CASAPDGRYGYTF. CDR3 in DNA: TGTGCTAGTGCCCCGGACGGACGCTATGGCTACACCTTC.

This chain's CDR3 is CASSPRREFGEKLFF. CDR3 in DNA: TGTGCCAGCTCACCCCGGAGAGAGTTTGGAGAAAAACTGTTTTTT. The chain carries TRBV18 and TRBJ1-4; D ambiguous. CDR1 KGHSH and CDR2 LQKENI come from the germline V gene. Trimming shortened V by 3 bases and J by 8 bases, and 16 bases separated the two germline ends. The CDR3 has 15 residues.

This chain joins TRBV5-8 and TRBJ2-3; 10 nucleotides agree with TRBD1. This CDR3 region has 17 residues. After removal of 4 bases from V and 3 bases from J, the junction contained 11 bases not matched to a gene. Germline V gene data show CDR1 as SGHTS and CDR2 as YDEGEE. The CDR3 reads CASSLSLWGQGTDTQYF. The CDR3 region has the DNA TGTGCCAGCAGCCTATCACTCTGGGGACAGGGGACAGATACGCAGTATTTT.

The chain uses TRBV5-1 and TRBJ2-5; 7 nucleotides agree with TRBD1. Germline-derived CDR1 and CDR2 are SGHRS and YFSETQ. J lost 3 bases, V lost 2 bases, and 4 bases had no gene match. This CDR3 region has 14 residues. In nucleotides, the CDR3 is TGCGCCAGCAGCTTAGTTGGGACAGAAGAGACCCAGTACTTC. It is translated as CASSLVGTEETQYF.

The chain is built from TRBV20-1 and TRBJ2-1; D ambiguous. Germline V lookup: CDR1 DFQATT, CDR2 SNEGSKA (reference sequence). This CDR3 region has 11 residues. The germline V and J ends were trimmed by 3 bases and 1 base, with 1 base remaining between them. Here the CDR3 DNA reads TGCAGTGCTAGGTCCTACAATGAGCAGTTCTTC. Protein: CSARSYNEQFF.

This clone was seen more than once but under ten times. J is TRBJ2-1 and V is TRBV7-9; perhaps TRBD2 as D (6 bases). Trimming shortened V by 5 bases and J by 0 bases, and 17 bases separated the two germline ends. This CDR3 comprises 17 residues. Per germline, CDR1 SEHNR and CDR2 FQNEAQ (reference sequence). This CDR3 reads CASSRLLAMVSYNEQFF. The CDR3 coding sequence is TGTGCCAGCAGCCGGCTCCTAGCGATGGTCTCCTACAATGAGCAGTTCTTC.

CDR3 nucleotides: TGCGCCAGCAGCTTCAGGGAATCTTCACCCCTCCACTTT. The encoded protein is CASSFRESSPLHF. This chain connects TRBV5-1 to TRBJ1-6; perhaps TRBD1 as D (5 bases). Trimming took 2 bases from V and 9 from J, leaving 9 bases between them. The CDR3 loop spans 13 amino acids. The germline gives CDR1 SGHRS, CDR2 YFSETQ. Based on the CDR3 plus reference TRBV5-1 and TRBJ1-6, the full variable domain is KAGVTQTPRYLIKTRGQQVTLSCSPISGHRSVSWYQQTPGQGLQFLFEYFSETQRNKGNFPGRFSGRQFSNSRSEMNVSTLELGDSALYLCASSFRESSPLHFGNGTRLTVT.

This clone has more than one count but fewer than ten. This chain connects TRBV18 to TRBJ1-6; D unresolved. The ends were cut back, 2 bases at V and 8 bases at J, with 10 bases in the middle. Germline V gives CDR1 KGHSH, CDR2 LQKENI. This CDR3 has 14 residues. CDR3 protein: CASSPTDWDSPLHF. The CDR3 coding sequence is TGTGCCAGCTCACCAACGGATTGGGATTCACCCCTCCACTTT.

V usage is TRBV29-1 and J usage is TRBJ1-3; TRBD1 is a possible D gene (5 bases). The germline gives CDR1 SQVTM, CDR2 ANQGSEA. Deletions cut 4 bases from V and 3 bases from J, with 19 bases between. CDR3 size: 16 residues. The CDR3 region is CSVGLSGWSDGNTIYF. CDR3 bases: TGCAGCGTTGGTCTGTCAGGGTGGTCTGATGGAAACACCATATATTTT.

This chain uses TRBV7-3 with TRBJ2-1; 13 bases agree with TRBD2. CDR1 is SGHTA and CDR2 is FQGTGA in the germline V gene. The CDR3 length is 16 residues. The V and J ends lost 1 base and 9 bases, in that order; junction bases with no gene match: 6. Here the CDR3 DNA reads TGTGCCAGCAGCTTAAACCCACTAGCGGGGGGGTCTGAGCAGTTCTTC. Amino acids: CASSLNPLAGGSEQFF.

The rearrangement links TRBV19 to TRBJ2-7, with D possibly TRBD2 on 5 matching bases. The V and J ends lost 5 bases and 4 bases respectively, with 18 bases between them. This CDR3 is built from 15 residues. Germline CDR1 LNHDA, CDR2 SQIVND (reference sequence). The CDR3 DNA reads as TGTGCCAGTAGTTTATCCCGGGATCCTACATACGAGCAGTACTTC. Amino acids: CASSLSRDPTYEQYF.

V usage is TRBV6-6 and J usage is TRBJ1-4; unclear D gene. Between the trimmed V and J ends, which lost 5 bases and 0 bases, there was a span of 13 bases. CDR3 length: 16 amino acids. Per germline, CDR1 MNHNY and CDR2 SVGAGI (reference sequence). CDR3 residues: CASSAPSVATNEKLFF. The CDR3 nucleotides are TGTGCCAGCAGTGCCCCTTCTGTTGCAACTAATGAAAAACTGTTTTTT.

CDR3 residues: CASRAFNYGYTF. CDR3 nucleotides: TGTGCCAGCAGGGCTTTTAACTATGGCTACACCTTC. This chain joins TRBV5-4 and TRBJ1-2; unclear D gene. The CDR3 spans 12 residues. The ends were cut back, 5 bases at V and 1 base at J, with 6 bases in the middle. Per germline, CDR1 SGHNT and CDR2 YYREEE (reference sequence).

This clone was observed a handful of times. The chain joins TRBV5-1 to TRBJ1-3, with D possibly being TRBD1 (6 bases). The CDR3 consists of 16 residues. Germline values: CDR1 SGHRS, CDR2 YFSETQ. V was cut by 3 bases and J by 1 base, with 14 bases left in between. The CDR3 DNA is TGCGCCAGCAGCTCAACAGGGTACTCTTCTGGAAACACCATATATTTT. This translates into CASSSTGYSSGNTIYF.

The chain recombines TRBV23-1 with TRBJ1-1; a weak D match, TRBD1 (6 bases). TRBV23-1 is an ORF for which the function is uncertain. V lost 6 bases to trimming and J lost 1 base, with 18 bases between them. CDR3 length equals 16 residues. CDR3 in DNA: TGCGCCAGCAGCTTACCAGGGGATGTGGGGAACACTGAAGCTTTCTTT. It encodes CASSLPGDVGNTEAFF.

The chain recombines TRBV6-6 with TRBJ2-3; possible D gene TRBD2, 5 bases. Trimming pared 8 bases from V and 4 bases from J, leaving 13 bases between. The CDR3 is 13 residues long. In germline, CDR1 is MNHNY, CDR2 SVGAGI (reference sequence). Here the CDR3 reads CASSSWESDTQYF. DNA for the CDR3: TGTGCCAGCTCTTCTTGGGAGTCAGATACGCAGTATTTT.

In this sample, this clone turned up a few times. V is TRBV27 and J is TRBJ1-1, with TRBD1 identical over 10 bases. The CDR3 has 15 amino acids. V lost 8 bases and J lost 4; bases outside the gene matches: 10. CDR1 and CDR2 (germline): MNHEY, SMNVEV (reference sequence). The CDR3 loop is CASPYPGQGGTEAFF. In DNA form, the CDR3 reads TGTGCCAGCCCCTACCCAGGACAGGGGGGCACTGAAGCTTTCTTT.

The rearrangement uses TRBV7-9 and TRBJ2-1; unclear D gene. The V end lost 6 bases, the J end lost 8 bases, and 8 bases lay between the germline ends. CDR1 SEHNR and CDR2 FQNEAQ come from the germline V gene (reference sequence). This CDR3 is 11 amino acids long. CDR3 sequence (DNA): TGTGCCAGCAGTATATATTATGAGCAGTTCTTC. Its translation: CASSIYYEQFF. Looking up the rest from reference TRBV7-9 and TRBJ2-1 gives the full variable domain: DTGVSQNPRHKITKRGQNVTFRCDPISEHNRLYWYRQTLGQGPEFLTYFQNEAQLEKSRLLSDRFSAERPKGSFSTLEIQRTEQGDSAMYLCASSIYYEQFFGPGTRLTVL.

The chain recombines TRBV3-1 (or the pseudogene TRBV3-2) with TRBJ1-5; D gene uncertain. The CDR3 runs 15 residues. The germline CDR1 and CDR2 sequences are LGHDT and YNNKEL (reference sequence). V lost 2 bases and J 3 bases, leaving 11 bases between the germline ends. In DNA, the CDR3 is TGTGCCAGCAGCCAATCGGGCAGCCTCAATCAGCCCCAGCATTTT. It translates to CASSQSGSLNQPQHF.

The chain links TRBV3-1 (or the pseudogene TRBV3-2) to TRBJ2-3; D unclear. Trimming stripped 0 bases from V and 6 bases from J, with 19 bases between. CDR1 and CDR2 (germline): LGHDT, YNNKEL (reference sequence). The CDR3 runs to 17 residues. The CDR3 loop reads CASSQDQWGLGRDTQYF. CDR3 nucleotide sequence: TGTGCCAGCAGCCAAGATCAATGGGGTCTGGGTAGGGATACGCAGTATTTT.

This rearrangement joins TRBV29-1 to TRBJ1-4; the D gene is possibly TRBD1 (5 bases). Trimming stripped 3 bases from V and 7 bases from J, with 12 bases between. The CDR3 loop spans 13 amino acids. Looked up from germline, CDR1 is SQVTM and CDR2 is ANQGSEA. This CDR3 is CSVDRGVGEKLFF. The CDR3 DNA is TGCAGCGTTGATCGAGGGGTCGGTGAAAAACTGTTTTTT.

The CDR3 here is CASSLFARSNRADQPQHF. CDR3 in DNA: TGTGCCAGCAGCCTTTTTGCCCGCTCGAACAGGGCAGATCAGCCCCAGCATTTT. The chain has TRBV7-8 and TRBJ1-5; a weak D match, TRBD1 (6 bases). In germline, CDR1 is SGHVS, CDR2 FQNEAQ. V lost 5 bases and J lost 5, with 25 bases in between. The CDR3 sequence is 18 residues long.

V is TRBV7-8 and J is TRBJ1-5, with D hard to call. CDR3 length: 14 residues. CDR1 SGHVS and CDR2 FQNEAQ come from the germline V gene. Trimming removed 0 bases from V and 3 bases from J, with 6 bases in between. CDR3 bases: TGTGCCAGCAGCTTAGCGGTTTCCAATCAGCCCCAGCATTTT. Translating it yields CASSLAVSNQPQHF.

A few counts support this clone. The V gene is TRBV19, the J gene TRBJ1-2; D is ambiguous. The V end lost 6 bases, the J end lost 1 base, and 12 bases lay between the germline ends. Germline assignment: CDR1 LNHDA and CDR2 SQIVND (reference sequence). The CDR3 consists of 14 residues. The CDR3 protein is CASRTERINYGYTF. The CDR3 bases are TGTGCCAGTAGAACAGAACGTATTAACTATGGCTACACCTTC.

The J gene is TRBJ2-5, the V gene TRBV20-1, with D hard to call. V was clipped by 4 bases and J by 7 bases, with 10 bases between them. This CDR3 is built from 11 residues. Germline lookup yields CDR1 DFQATT and CDR2 SNEGSKA (reference sequence). CDR3 coding DNA: TGCAGTGCTAAGGATAGGGTGACCCAGTACTTC. It encodes CSAKDRVTQYF.